The clone carrying this T cell receptor (beta chain) was counted ten times or more. The antigen remains unidentified. The sample belongs to a study of neurological immune-mediated disorders. Study results and caveats: HTLV-1-associated myelopathy had the most TCR clonal expansion, and multiple sclerosis had the least, less than healthy controls.

The unsorted libraries were prepared from 2 million PBMCs (stored at -80 C). The cDNA came from 5'RACE with 10-nucleotide random UMIs. TCRdb reprocessed the 5' RACE reads with MiXCR, giving one entry per CDR3 protein. The sample includes around 30,000 distinct CDR3 sequences, around 2.5% of them seen just once. With V trimmed by 6 bases and J by 4 bases, 14 bases remained unmatched. The CDR3 is made up of 16 amino acids. The J gene is TRBJ1-1, the V gene TRBV12-3 or TRBV12-4; 7 bases agree with TRBD1. Sequencing used PBMCs. The TCR sequence derives from a woman aged 45-65 years with multiple sclerosis. The CDR3 protein is CASRITSNRGVTEAFF. The DNA of the CDR3 is TGTGCCAGCAGGATCACGTCCAACAGGGGCGTCACTGAAGCTTTCTTT.